These 30 T cell receptor beta chains were sequenced from one sample in a study of cytomegalovirus exposure and HLA in healthy donors. PCR was performed using 60 Vbeta and 13 Jbeta primers. TCRdb's copy holds only in-frame clones and misses some; the assay was immunoSEQ multiplex PCR. The data show 130,000 or so clones, roughly 82% seen once. What was sequenced was PBMCs. These receptors came from a woman under 30 in good health and CMV-seropositive.

The CDR3 protein is CASSRGNEQFF. CDR3 in DNA: TGTGCCAGCAGTCGGGGCAATGAGCAGTTCTTC. The chain has TRBV27 and TRBJ2-1; D may be TRBD2 (5 bases). Germline V CDR1 and CDR2: MNHEY, SMNVEV (reference sequence). V lost 5 bases, J lost 6 bases, and 5 bases lay in between. This CDR3 region has 11 residues.

The chain has TRBV7-9 and TRBJ2-2; 9 bases are a match to TRBD2. The length of the CDR3 is 16 residues. Trimming removed 5 bases from V and 0 bases from J; junction bases left unmatched: 4. Germline lookup yields CDR1 SEHNR and CDR2 FQNEAQ (reference sequence). CDR3 loop: CASSDLAGSNTGELFF. The CDR3 DNA reads TGTGCCAGCAGCGACCTAGCGGGGTCGAACACCGGGGAGCTGTTTTTT.

The chain couples TRBV4-1 to TRBJ2-7, with 9 nucleotides matching TRBD2. Germline CDR1 is MGHRA and CDR2 is YSYEKL. The CDR3 is 13 amino acids. The V segment lost 2 bases and the J segment 6 bases; nucleotides outside the gene matches: 2. The DNA for the CDR3 is TGCGCCAGCAGCCAAATAGCGGGGGTCGAGCAGTACTTC. This gives the protein CASSQIAGVEQYF.

This clone was detected only once. This chain uses TRBV15 with TRBJ2-7, with D hard to call. The germline V and J ends were trimmed by 0 bases and 0 bases, with 12 bases remaining between them. The CDR3 covers 16 residues. Germline CDR1 is LNHNV and CDR2 is YYDKDF (reference sequence). In nucleotides, the CDR3 is TGTGCCACCAGCAGAGATTTTCGGGTCGGCTCCTACGAGCAGTACTTC. Translation: CATSRDFRVGSYEQYF. Variable domain in full (rest from reference TRBV15 and TRBJ2-7): DAMVIQNPRYQVTQFGKPVTLSCSQTLNHNVMYWYQQKSSQAPKLLFHYYDKDFNNEADTPDNFQSRRPNTSFCFLDIRSPGLGDTAMYLCATSRDFRVGSYEQYFGPGTRLTVT.

The rearrangement joins TRBV7-9 to TRBJ2-3; TRBD1 agrees at 9 bases. The ends lost 5 bases at V and 0 bases at J; junction bases unmatched: 9. This CDR3 region has 17 residues. CDR1 and CDR2 from the germline V gene are SEHNR and FQNEAQ (reference sequence). The CDR3 here is CASSLRSGQGSTDTQYF. CDR3 coding DNA: TGTGCCAGCAGCCTCCGGAGTGGACAGGGGAGCACAGATACGCAGTATTTT.

V is TRBV5-1 and J is TRBJ2-2; D gene uncertain. V was cut by 4 bases and J by 8 bases, with 9 bases left in between. The CDR3 sequence is 12 residues long. Germline values: CDR1 SGHRS, CDR2 YFSETQ. In DNA form, the CDR3 reads TGCGCCAGCAGCCCGCCCGGGGGGGAGCTGTTTTTT. This gives the protein CASSPPGGELFF.

This clone was seen a single time. The junction and the germline gene differ at one end; a read error may be behind it. The chain uses TRBV28 and TRBJ2-7, with 7 bases matching TRBD2. The V gene's germline CDR1 is MDHEN and CDR2 SYDVKM. The CDR3 sequence is 11 residues long. The CDR3: CASSPGGERYF. The CDR3 DNA reads as TGTGCCAGCAGCCCTGGGGGGGAGCGGTACTTC.

The J gene is TRBJ1-1, the V gene TRBV25-1, with 9 bases matching TRBD1. CDR3 length: 15 residues. Trimming removed 6 bases from V and 4 bases from J; junction bases left unmatched: 9. Germline V CDR1 and CDR2: MGHDK, SYGVNS. CDR3 region: CASSEHSGQGTEAFF. The CDR3 nucleotides read TGTGCCAGCAGCGAGCATTCGGGACAGGGCACTGAAGCTTTCTTT. Full variable domain (missing parts from reference TRBV25-1 and TRBJ1-1): EADIYQTPRYLVIGTGKKITLECSQTMGHDKMYWYQQDPGMELHLIHYSYGVNSTEKGDLSSESTVSRIRTEHFPLTLESARPSHTSQYLCASSEHSGQGTEAFFGQGTRLTVV.

The rearrangement joins TRBV7-2 to TRBJ2-3, with TRBD2 identical over 9 bases. Looked up from germline, CDR1 is SGHTA and CDR2 is FQGNSA. This CDR3 has 14 residues. J gave up 6 bases and V 6 bases, and 7 bases lay outside the gene matches. The DNA of the CDR3 is TGTGCCAGCAGAATAGGCGGGGGGGCGGATACGCAGTATTTT. This translates into CASRIGGGADTQYF. Full variable domain (outside the CDR3, taken from reference TRBV7-2 and TRBJ2-3): GAGVSQSPSNKVTEKGKDVELRCDPISGHTALYWYRQSLGQGLEFLIYFQGNSAPDKSGLPSDRFSAERTGGSVSTLTIQRTQQEDSAVYLCASRIGGGADTQYFGPGTRLTVL.

The chain employs TRBV6-6 and TRBJ2-2, with D uncertain. Germline V gene lookup returns CDR1 MNHNY and CDR2 SVGAGI (reference sequence). The CDR3 is made up of 10 amino acids. Trimming pared 10 bases from V and 7 bases from J, leaving 7 bases between. CDR3 amino acids: CATAVGELFF. The CDR3, as DNA: TGTGCCACGGCGGTCGGGGAGCTGTTTTTT.

This clone turned up a few times. V and J are TRBV10-3 and TRBJ1-5; 7 bases match TRBD1. The germline gives CDR1 ENHRY, CDR2 SYGVKD. This CDR3 comprises 15 residues. Trimming took 6 bases from V and 3 from J; bases not matched to a gene: 8. In DNA, the CDR3 is TGTGCCATCAGCTCACAGGGGAACGTCAATCAGCCCCAGCATTTT. Encoded protein: CAISSQGNVNQPQHF.

In nucleotides, the CDR3 is TGTGCCAGCACCATTACAGGGCTTGGTTCTGAAGCTTTCTTT. It is translated as CASTITGLGSEAFF. The chain combines TRBV6-1 with TRBJ1-1; D is perhaps TRBD1 (6 bases). V lost 7 bases, J lost 6 bases, and 18 bases lay in between. The CDR3 sequence is 14 residues long. Germline V gene data show CDR1 as MNHNS and CDR2 as SASEGT.

This clone has more than one count but fewer than ten. This same CDR3 is encoded by further DNA sequences in the sample. The chain recombines TRBV5-5 with TRBJ1-6; D gene uncertain. The CDR3 length is 13 residues. Germline loops: CDR1 SGHKS, CDR2 YYEKEE (reference sequence). V lost 6 bases and J lost 13, with 17 bases in between. CDR3 nucleotide sequence: TGTGCCAGCATGCGAGGGATCGGTTCGCCCCTCCACTTT. Its protein product is CASMRGIGSPLHF.

In this sample, this clone turned up a few times. V usage is TRBV7-9 and J usage is TRBJ2-3; maybe TRBD2 (6 bases). Trimming shortened V by 7 bases and J by 4 bases, and 18 bases separated the two germline ends. The CDR3 sequence is 15 residues long. CDR1 is SEHNR and CDR2 is FQNEAQ in the germline V gene (reference sequence). CDR3 sequence reads: CASTPLTGEADTQYF. CDR3 DNA: TGTGCCAGCACCCCGCTAACGGGGGAAGCAGATACGCAGTATTTT. Looking up the rest from reference TRBV7-9 and TRBJ2-3 gives the full variable domain: DTGVSQNPRHKITKRGQNVTFRCDPISEHNRLYWYRQTLGQGPEFLTYFQNEAQLEKSRLLSDRFSAERPKGSFSTLEIQRTEQGDSAMYLCASTPLTGEADTQYFGPGTRLTVL.

V gene TRBV7-9 combines with J gene TRBJ2-5, with D maybe TRBD2 (5 bases). V dropped 2 bases and J dropped 3 bases, with 7 bases sitting between them. This CDR3 region has 13 residues. Germline V gene sequence: CDR1 SEHNR, CDR2 FQNEAQ (reference sequence). Here the CDR3 reads CASSLSGEETQYF. The CDR3 DNA follows: TGTGCCAGCAGCTTATCCGGGGAAGAGACCCAGTACTTC.

The chain recombines TRBV5-1 with TRBJ2-1; 8 nucleotides line up with TRBD2. The trim removed 5 bases at V and 10 bases at J, leaving 11 bases unmatched. Per the germline V gene, CDR1 is SGHRS and CDR2 is YFSETQ. This CDR3 is built from 14 residues. The DNA of the CDR3 is TGCGCCAGCAGTCAAGCGGGGGCCTGGGTCGAGCAGTTCTTC. It translates to CASSQAGAWVEQFF.

The J gene is TRBJ1-4, the V gene TRBV5-1; TRBD1 agrees at 8 bases. The CDR3 has 15 residues. Losses at the gene ends were 0 bases for V and 4 bases for J; bases not matched to a gene: 2. Germline CDR1 is SGHRS and CDR2 is YFSETQ. The CDR3 DNA is TGCGCCAGCAGCTTGGGACAGGGGAATAATGAAAAACTGTTTTTT. Translating it yields CASSLGQGNNEKLFF.

The V call is TRBV18, the J call TRBJ2-7; D is unresolved. The V end was cut by 4 bases, the J end by 6 bases, with 16 bases between. Germline CDR1 is KGHSH and CDR2 is LQKENI. The CDR3 has 14 amino acids. CDR3 sequence: CASSRAAGPVEQYF. CDR3 in DNA: TGTGCCAGCTCACGGGCCGCAGGCCCCGTCGAGCAGTACTTC.

The chain carries TRBV18 and TRBJ1-4; 10 nucleotides match TRBD1. Germline loops: CDR1 KGHSH, CDR2 LQKENI. The CDR3 is 18 residues long. The ends lost 3 bases at V and 8 bases at J; junction bases unmatched: 15. The CDR3 reads CASSPNPGQGLEGEKLFF. DNA of the CDR3: TGTGCCAGCTCACCTAACCCGGGACAGGGGTTGGAGGGAGAAAAACTGTTTTTT.

This clone has only one observation. CDR3 DNA: TGTGCCATCAGCGACGGGTTCCAAGAGACCCAGTACTTC. Protein product: CAISDGFQETQYF. The gene calls are TRBV10-3 and TRBJ2-5, with unresolved D. The CDR3 extends over 13 amino acids. CDR1 is ENHRY, CDR2 SYGVKD, per germline. Between the trimmed V and J ends, which lost 6 bases and 1 base, there was a span of 9 bases.

This chain links TRBV5-1 with TRBJ2-1, with no clear D. This CDR3 has 16 residues. The germline gives CDR1 SGHRS, CDR2 YFSETQ. Between the trimmed V and J ends, which lost 3 bases and 9 bases, there was a span of 22 bases. CDR3 nucleotide sequence: TGCGCCAGCAGCTGGCCCCGCGCTAGTTTTACGGGTGAGCAGTTCTTC. Translated, it gives CASSWPRASFTGEQFF.

This sequence joins TRBV9 and TRBJ2-2; 11 bases fit TRBD2. Trimming took 3 bases from V and 6 from J; bases not matched to a gene: 7. The germline V gene encodes CDR1 SGDLS and CDR2 YYNGEE. The CDR3 sequence is 16 residues long. The CDR3 DNA is TGTGCCAGCAGCGCCCATAGCGGGGGGGCCTCCGGGGAGCTGTTTTTT. Translated, it gives CASSAHSGGASGELFF.

J is TRBJ2-2 and V is TRBV10-3, with TRBD2 identical over 10 bases. The V segment lost 7 bases and the J segment 3 bases; nucleotides outside the gene matches: 5. The CDR3 loop spans 15 amino acids. Looked up from germline, CDR1 is ENHRY and CDR2 is SYGVKD. Written as DNA, the CDR3 is TGTGCCATCAACCCGGGACTAGCGTACACCGGGGAGCTGTTTTTT. Amino acids: CAINPGLAYTGELFF.

The chain carries TRBV12-5 and TRBJ1-2; possibly TRBD1 for D (6 bases). This CDR3 comprises 13 residues. The germline V and J ends were trimmed by 3 bases and 4 bases, with 9 bases remaining between them. Per germline, CDR1 LGHNT and CDR2 FRNRAP. The CDR3 DNA sequence: TGTGCTAGTGGTTTACAGGGTGCCTATGGCTACACCTTC. It encodes CASGLQGAYGYTF.

The chain has TRBV12-5 and TRBJ2-5; no clear D gene. The CDR3 spans 11 residues. V was pared by 5 bases and J by 4 bases, with 5 bases between. CDR1 is LGHNT, CDR2 FRNRAP, per germline. The CDR3, as DNA: TGTGCTAGTGGTCCCCGAGAGACCCAGTACTTC. This codes for CASGPRETQYF.

The chain carries TRBV2 and TRBJ1-1, with TRBD1 matching 8 bases. The junction had 7 bases not matched to a gene; V was cut back by 5 bases and J by 5 bases. CDR1 SNHLY and CDR2 FYNNEI come from the germline V gene. This CDR3 contains 14 residues. Written as DNA, the CDR3 is TGTGCCAGCAGTTTCAGGGGGCGGGGAACTGAAGCTTTCTTT. Protein sequence: CASSFRGRGTEAFF. Combining the CDR3 with reference TRBV2 and TRBJ1-1 gives the whole variable domain EPEVTQTPSHQVTQMGQEVILRCVPISNHLYFYWYRQILGQKVEFLVSFYNNEISEKSEIFDDQFSVERPDGSNFTLKIRSTKLEDSAMYFCASSFRGRGTEAFFGQGTRLTVV.

The gene calls are TRBV5-4 and TRBJ2-2, with 8 bases identical to TRBD2. Germline V gene lookup returns CDR1 SGHNT and CDR2 YYREEE (reference sequence). V lost 9 bases, J lost 0 bases, and 4 bases stayed unmatched. This CDR3 is built from 14 residues. CDR3 bases: TGTGCCACGGGGGGGACATCGAACACCGGGGAGCTGTTTTTT. Amino acids: CATGGTSNTGELFF.

The chain is built from TRBV2 and TRBJ2-7; possibly TRBD2 for D (6 bases). This CDR3 contains 12 residues. Germline CDR1 reads SNHLY; CDR2 reads FYNNEI. V lost 4 bases, J lost 9 bases, and 13 bases lay in between. The CDR3 DNA reads TGTGCCAGCAGTGGGGCCCGACTAGGGCAGTACTTC. This sequence encodes CASSGARLGQYF.

This chain connects TRBV10-3 to TRBJ2-1, with TRBD2 identical over 10 bases. This CDR3 is 13 amino acids long. Looked up from germline, CDR1 is ENHRY and CDR2 is SYGVKD. The ends lost 7 bases at V and 9 bases at J; junction bases unmatched: 6. The CDR3: CAIKGTSAGEQFF. The CDR3 DNA follows: TGTGCCATCAAAGGGACTAGCGCCGGTGAGCAGTTCTTC.

This clone has only a few counts. A read error may produce the germline difference seen at one junction end. The rearrangement joins TRBV7-9 to TRBJ2-1; the D is unclear. The CDR3 extends over 10 amino acids. Germline CDR1 and CDR2: SEHNR and FQNEAQ (reference sequence). DNA of the CDR3: TGTTCCAGCAGCCAGCGAATCAGGTTCTTC. It is translated as CSSSQRIRFF.